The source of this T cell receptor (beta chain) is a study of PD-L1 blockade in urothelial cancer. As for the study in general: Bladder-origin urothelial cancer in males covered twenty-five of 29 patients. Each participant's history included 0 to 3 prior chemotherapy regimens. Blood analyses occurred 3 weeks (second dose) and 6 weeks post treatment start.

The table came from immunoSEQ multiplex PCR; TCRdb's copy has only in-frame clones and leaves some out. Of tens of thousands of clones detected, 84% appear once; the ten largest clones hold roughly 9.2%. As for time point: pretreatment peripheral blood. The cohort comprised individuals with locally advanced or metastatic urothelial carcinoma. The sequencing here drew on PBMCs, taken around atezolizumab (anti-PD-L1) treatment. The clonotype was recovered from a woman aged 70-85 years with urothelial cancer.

The CDR3 nucleotides read TGTGCCAGCAGCCTCCGAGGGCCGGCCTACGAGCAGTACTTC. Its protein product is CASSLRGPAYEQYF. The chain recombines TRBV6-5 with TRBJ2-7, with D perhaps TRBD2 (5 bases). Trimming removed 6 bases from V and 2 bases from J, with 14 bases in between. The V gene's germline CDR1 is MNHEY and CDR2 SVGAGI. The CDR3 has 14 amino acids.